The 14 T cell receptor beta chains in this list originate from one sample, sequenced in a study of blood T cell repertoires in COVID-19. Only in-frame clones appear in the TCRdb table, and some are missing; sequencing was by immunoSEQ multiplex PCR. The data show under 250,000 clones, around 88% seen once. The specimen was peripheral blood. The receptors shown here come from a woman aged 25 to 39 with COVID-19, enrolled during active disease.

This chain links TRBV2 with TRBJ1-1; perhaps TRBD1 as D (5 bases). Trimming took 6 bases from V and 1 from J, leaving 6 bases between them. Germline CDR1 is SNHLY and CDR2 is FYNNEI. The CDR3 spans 12 residues. This CDR3 is CASRGGNTEAFF. CDR3 in DNA: TGTGCCAGCAGGGGGGGGAACACTGAAGCTTTCTTT.

V is TRBV5-1 and J is TRBJ1-2; a weak D match, TRBD1 (5 bases). This CDR3 contains 16 residues. Germline V gene lookup returns CDR1 SGHRS and CDR2 YFSETQ. V lost 5 bases and J lost 0, with 17 bases in between. The DNA for the CDR3 is TGCGCCAGCAGACCCTCAGTTGGGGGGGCTAACTATGGCTACACCTTC. Protein: CASRPSVGGANYGYTF.

The genes are TRBV11-2 and TRBJ2-7; a weak D match, TRBD2 (6 bases). The CDR3 spans 14 residues. V was trimmed by 5 bases and J by 3 bases, leaving 14 bases between them. Germline assignment: CDR1 SGHAT and CDR2 FQNNGV. The CDR3 DNA sequence: TGTGCCAGCAGCCATTTGACGGGGGACTACGAGCAGTACTTC. Amino acid sequence: CASSHLTGDYEQYF. The variable domain in full, with the rest retrieved from reference TRBV11-2 and TRBJ2-7, is EAGVAQSPRYKIIEKRQSVAFWCNPISGHATLYWYQQILGQGPKLLIQFQNNGVVDDSQLPKDRFSAERLKGVDSTLKIQPAKLEDSAVYLCASSHLTGDYEQYFGPGTRLTVT.

The chain is built from TRBV7-9 and TRBJ1-4; no clear D. The germline CDR1 and CDR2 sequences are SEHNR and FQNEAQ (reference sequence). The CDR3 length is 14 residues. The V and J ends lost 1 base and 4 bases respectively, with 7 bases between them. The CDR3 protein is CASSLGQFNEKLFF. As DNA, the CDR3 is TGTGCCAGCAGCTTAGGGCAGTTTAATGAAAAACTGTTTTTT.

The gene calls are TRBV19 and TRBJ1-5; a weak D match, TRBD1 (5 bases). Per germline, CDR1 LNHDA and CDR2 SQIVND (reference sequence). CDR3 size: 16 residues. Trimming took 7 bases from V and 0 from J, leaving 16 bases between them. The CDR3 coding sequence is TGTGCCAGTACATCAGGGTTCCGTTATAGCAATCAGCCCCAGCATTTT. This sequence encodes CASTSGFRYSNQPQHF.

The V and J genes are TRBV7-9 and TRBJ2-7, with 11 bases lining up with TRBD1. In germline, CDR1 is SEHNR, CDR2 FQNEAQ (reference sequence). The J segment lost 4 bases and the V segment lost 5 bases, leaving 7 bases of the junction unmatched. The CDR3 covers 15 residues. The CDR3 nucleotides are TGTGCCAGCAGCCTCAGGACAGGGGGCGGGTACGAGCAGTACTTC. Residues: CASSLRTGGGYEQYF.

The chain has TRBV23-1 and TRBJ2-5; D possibly corresponds to TRBD2 (6 bases). TRBV23-1 is noted as an ORF with a role that remains uncertain. Trimming took off 3 bases at V and 5 bases at J, with 25 bases between the two ends. The CDR3 has 18 residues. CDR3 DNA sequence: TGCGCCAGCAGTCACGCCCCCGGGAGTCTCCTCTTCCAGGAGACCCAGTACTTC. Translation gives CASSHAPGSLLFQETQYF.

V is TRBV15 and J is TRBJ2-7, with D possibly TRBD1 on 5 matching bases. The ends were cut back, 5 bases at V and 0 bases at J, with 14 bases in the middle. The CDR3 contains 15 residues. Germline CDR1 reads LNHNV; CDR2 reads YYDKDF (reference sequence). The CDR3 DNA reads TGTGCCACCAGCTTGGGTTACCAGGGCTCCTACGAGCAGTACGTC. It specifies CATSLGYQGSYEQYV.

The chain carries TRBV28 and TRBJ1-1, with 10 bases matching TRBD1. Germline values: CDR1 MDHEN, CDR2 SYDVKM. V lost 7 bases and J lost 1; bases outside the gene matches: 6. The CDR3 loop spans 15 amino acids. CDR3 sequence reads: CASKTGGAENTEAFF. As DNA, the CDR3 is TGTGCCAGCAAGACAGGGGGCGCGGAGAACACTGAAGCTTTCTTT.

This chain links TRBV7-8 with TRBJ1-4, with TRBD1 identical over 8 bases. V lost 5 bases, J lost 10 bases, and 6 bases stayed unmatched. Germline V gene data show CDR1 as SGHVS and CDR2 as FQNEAQ. The CDR3 is 13 residues long. This CDR3 is CASSARGRGKLFF. The CDR3 region has the DNA TGTGCCAGCAGCGCCAGGGGGCGAGGAAAACTGTTTTTT. The full variable domain, rest sourced from reference TRBV7-8 and TRBJ1-4, is GAGVSQSPRYKVAKRGQDVALRCDPISGHVSLFWYQQALGQGPEFLTYFQNEAQLDKSGLPSDRFFAERPEGSVSTLKIQRTQQEDSAVYLCASSARGRGKLFFGSGTQLSVL.

The chain has TRBV19 and TRBJ2-1; maybe TRBD2 (6 bases). CDR3 length: 15 residues. The ends were cut back, 4 bases at V and 2 bases at J, with 12 bases in the middle. Germline-derived CDR1 and CDR2 are LNHDA and SQIVND (reference sequence). For the CDR3, the DNA is TGTGCCAGTAGTAATGAGCGGAGGGCCTACAATGAGCAGTTCTTC. This codes for CASSNERRAYNEQFF.

This chain uses TRBV5-5 with TRBJ2-3; TRBD2 matches 8 bases. CDR1 and CDR2 from the germline V gene are SGHKS and YYEKEE (reference sequence). J lost 1 base, V lost 4 bases, and 11 bases had no gene match. The CDR3 has 17 amino acids. CDR3 sequence reads: CASSLTSSGWGTDTQYF. The CDR3 DNA reads TGTGCCAGCAGCCTAACCTCTAGCGGGTGGGGCACAGATACGCAGTATTTT.

V usage is TRBV28 and J usage is TRBJ2-1; unclear D gene. V lost 3 bases to trimming and J lost 5 bases, with 14 bases between them. The CDR3 consists of 15 residues. Germline CDR1 reads MDHEN; CDR2 reads SYDVKM. The chain's CDR3 is CASSLTLDMDNEQFF. CDR3 bases: TGTGCCAGCAGTTTGACCCTCGACATGGACAATGAGCAGTTCTTC. Using reference TRBV28 and TRBJ2-1 for the parts outside the CDR3, the full variable domain is DVKVTQSSRYLVKRTGEKVFLECVQDMDHENMFWYRQDPGLGLRLIYFSYDVKMKEKGDIPEGYSVSREKKERFSLILESASTNQTSMYLCASSLTLDMDNEQFFGPGTRLTVL.

This clone was observed a handful of times. This chain uses TRBV11-2 with TRBJ1-2; D might be TRBD1 (5 bases). This CDR3 spans 14 amino acids. The germline V gene encodes CDR1 SGHAT and CDR2 FQNNGV. The V and J ends lost 0 bases and 5 bases respectively, with 10 bases between them. CDR3 sequence reads: CASSLDRGDYGYTF. CDR3 nucleotide sequence: TGTGCCAGCAGCTTAGATCGGGGGGATTATGGCTACACCTTC.